This T cell receptor beta chain emerged from a study of T-cell reconstitution after alpha-beta-depleted transplantation in children. With 3 bases clipped from V and 5 bases from J, the junction kept 9 bases outside the gene matches. This CDR3 spans 16 amino acids. Germline loops: CDR1 KGHDR, CDR2 SFDVKD. This sample's TCRbeta library carried unique molecular identifier barcodes. TCRdb re-called the PCR reads through MiXCR, storing one row per CDR3 protein. The sample holds about 610,000 distinct CDR3 sequences, about 10% seen once. This clonotype was counted many times. The TCR comes from a human donor who donated a stem cell graft to a child with acute myeloid leukemia. The chain combines TRBV24-1 with TRBJ2-3; 8 nucleotides line up with TRBD2. Sequencing was performed on PBMCs from the stem cell graft donor, taken from the stem cell graft. CDR3 bases: TGTGCCACCAGTGATCGGGCGGGAGGCCGAGGAGATACGCAGTATTTT. It is translated as CATSDRAGGRGDTQYF.